This T cell receptor (beta chain) was observed in a study of prognosis after radiotherapy for stage I lung cancer (dated by TCRdb to the early 2020s). Background on the whole study: Around 19 stage I NSCLC patients were enrolled in Nanjing, China, between April 2018 and January 2019. Oligometastatic NSCLC after surgical resection of the primary tumor was present in 4 or 5 patients, while newly diagnosed primary stage I lung tumors were present in about 13. All patients were regarded as medically inoperable, because of comorbidities in more than 10 patients and refusal of surgery in about seven patients. The cohort included more than 10 men and several women, with a median age of approximately 76 years and a range of roughly 50 to 85 years. Eleven to twelve patients had adenocarcinoma and six or seven had squamous cell carcinoma as the tumor histology. Image-guided IMRT or VMAT was used to deliver SBRT in 3 to 5 fractions at a biologically effective dose of at least 100 Gy. In every patient, SBRT was given without any concurrent therapy. About 20% of the 19 patients developed distant metastases after SBRT, at a median of approximately 7 months; the other 15 showed no significant progression. Peripheral blood TCR beta repertoires were profiled in stage I NSCLC patients before and after stereotactic body radiotherapy, and the repertoires were related to distant failure. The study took one blood sample before SBRT and one after SBRT from each of 20 or so patients and sequenced all 40 or so samples. On the study overall, not on this receptor specifically: Unique TCR clone counts fell after SBRT (median 10,088 before versus more than 6,500 after; Wilcoxon paired P=0.011). Post-SBRT Shannon entropy and its change from baseline were lower in patients who developed distant metastases; baseline Shannon entropy was not associated with metastases. No determination of tumor specificity was made for expanded TCR clones. All reported P values were unadjusted for multiple comparisons. The small cohort and short follow-up limited the study, so independent validation of the findings is needed. Differences in TRBV and TRBJ usage frequencies by metastasis status were reportedly observed in two V genes at baseline and in roughly ten V and two J genes after SBRT.

V and J are trimmed by 7 bases and 5 bases, and the gene matches miss 11 bases of the junction. From the germline V gene, CDR1 is MRHNA and CDR2 is SNTAGT. The CDR3 starts with the cysteine, ends with the phenylalanine, and has 15 residues. Kept here is only the CDR3 DNA, which spans 45 bases and is read in frame from base 1. Two rounds of multiplex PCR were used to amplify the TCR beta CDR3 region from genomic DNA. In the first PCR round, primers specific to each TRBV and TRBJ gene were used, and the primer sequences were filed in Chinese patent CN105087789A. The second PCR round used universal primers. The Roche High Pure PCR Template Preparation Kit was used to extract genomic DNA from frozen PBMCs. The libraries underwent paired-end sequencing with 151 bp reads on an Illumina HiSeq 3000. In the original analysis: CutAdapt was used to discard raw reads that did not contain the multiplex PCR primer sequences. Using PEAR, the high-quality paired reads were merged into contigs. TRB V, D and J gene segments were assigned to each contig with MiXCR by alignment to reference sequences. To remove sequencing errors, CDR3 sequences were clustered according to base quality and sequence similarity. Shannon entropy, normalized by the natural log of the productive TCR sequence number, served as the measure of diversity. One minus Shannon entropy divided by the natural log of the number of unique clonotypes was used as the definition of clonality. Progression-free survival cut-offs for repertoire metrics were chosen using the Youden index of ROC curves, with analyses run in R 3.5.3. TCRdb reprocessing: public reads trimmed at Q25 with fastp, clones called with MiXCR, in-frame beta chains kept. Rows matching on CDR3 protein sequence are summarized as one entry with the most common DNA and genes. These V and J calls rely on TCRdb rather than the paper's analysis. Across this sample there are some 20,000 distinct CDR3 sequences, with 35% to 45% seen only once. The ten largest account for about 56% of the sample.

Details on this clonotype: Its specific antigen is unknown. A far larger clone is only one base removed, so a read error is likely.

All patients had node-negative disease on CT and PET/CT, and none had a history of other malignancies or prior chemotherapy or radiotherapy. At each of two time points, 5.5 to 7 milliliters of peripheral venous blood were collected in EDTA tubes. PBMCs were isolated by Ficoll-Paque Plus density-gradient centrifugation. Right after collection, samples were kept at -80 degrees C until analysis. Recombination joined TRBV6-4 with TRBJ1-1, with 9 bases matching TRBD1. The source was PBMCs, collected before or after stereotactic body radiation therapy (not recorded which). This receptor was identified in a donor over 45 with non-small cell lung cancer. The DNA sequence is TGTGCCAGCATTTACTCCACAGGGGGCCCAACTGAAGCTTTCTTT. Translated, this gives CASIYSTGGPTEAFF.